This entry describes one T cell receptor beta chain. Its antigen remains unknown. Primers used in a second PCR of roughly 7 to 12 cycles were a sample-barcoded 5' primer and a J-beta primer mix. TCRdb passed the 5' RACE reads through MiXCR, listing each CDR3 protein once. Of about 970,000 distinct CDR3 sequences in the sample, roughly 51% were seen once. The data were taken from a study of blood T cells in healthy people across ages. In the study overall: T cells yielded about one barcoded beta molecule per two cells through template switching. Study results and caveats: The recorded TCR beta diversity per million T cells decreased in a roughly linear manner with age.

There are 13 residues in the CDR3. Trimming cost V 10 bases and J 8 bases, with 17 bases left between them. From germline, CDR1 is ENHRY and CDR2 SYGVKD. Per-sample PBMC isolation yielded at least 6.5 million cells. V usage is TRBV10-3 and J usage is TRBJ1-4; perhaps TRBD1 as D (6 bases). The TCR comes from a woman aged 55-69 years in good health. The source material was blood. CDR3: CATLAGAEEKLFF. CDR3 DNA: TGTGCCACCTTGGCAGGGGCGGAGGAAAAACTGTTTTTT.